A selection of T cell receptor beta chains follows, all from one sample in a study of neoadjuvant anti-PD-1 for oral cavity cancer. TCRdb's copy holds only in-frame clones and misses some; the assay was immunoSEQ multiplex PCR. The sample shows 23,000 or so clones, around a quarter of them seen only once. The source was tumor tissue, collected after nivolumab (anti-PD-1) treatment. These receptors were obtained from a person aged 40-85 years with oral cavity squamous cell carcinoma. Each CDR3 is given with its conserved first and last residue. Each record gives: V gene, J gene, D gene, CDR3 protein. The D gene is left open where the match is weak.

TRBV30	TRBJ1-3	NA	CAGTSAGNTIYF
TRBV6-1	TRBJ1-3	NA	CASSGSSGNTIYF
TRBV18	TRBJ2-4	NA	CASSPSAEGNIQYF
TRBV5-1	TRBJ2-2	TRBD2	CASSLGLAGVAGELFF
TRBV30	TRBJ2-7	TRBD2	CAWSVSAGTTYEQYF
TRBV7-7	TRBJ2-3	NA	CASSLSGTDTQYF
TRBV28	TRBJ1-5	NA	CASRSGYQPQHF
TRBV6-5	TRBJ1-1	TRBD1	CASSRSSGGNTEAFF
TRBV19	TRBJ1-6	NA	CASRQGRRGSPLHF
TRBV7-8	TRBJ2-3	NA	CASSVQGRPSTDTQYF
TRBV28	TRBJ1-2	NA	CASSFHSVGYGYTF
TRBV5-1	TRBJ2-3	NA	CASAGQRSTDTQYF
TRBV7-2	TRBJ1-1	NA	CASSLAGSGSRGEAFF
TRBV10-3	TRBJ2-3	TRBD2	CAISESREDAQYF